This entry is about one T cell receptor beta chain. The antigen is not known. These data come from a study of cytomegalovirus exposure and HLA in healthy donors. Study-level findings and limits: Cytomegalovirus-associated TCR beta chains were listed, numbering 150 to 200.

The germline gives CDR1 SGHDT, CDR2 YYEEEE. Trimming stripped 0 bases from V and 8 bases from J, with 14 bases between. This CDR3 comprises 14 residues. This table comes from immunoSEQ multiplex PCR, and its TCRdb copy is limited to in-frame clones, with some not included. In the table there are over 110,000 clones, around nine tenths of which are singletons. The source material was PBMCs. The chain combines TRBV5-6 with TRBJ1-2, with D perhaps TRBD1 (5 bases). This sequence was found in a man aged 18 to 30 in good health and CMV-seropositive. The CDR3 is CASSLVGGGKGYTF. CDR3 DNA sequence: TGTGCCAGCAGCTTGGTCGGTGGGGGGAAGGGCTACACCTTC.